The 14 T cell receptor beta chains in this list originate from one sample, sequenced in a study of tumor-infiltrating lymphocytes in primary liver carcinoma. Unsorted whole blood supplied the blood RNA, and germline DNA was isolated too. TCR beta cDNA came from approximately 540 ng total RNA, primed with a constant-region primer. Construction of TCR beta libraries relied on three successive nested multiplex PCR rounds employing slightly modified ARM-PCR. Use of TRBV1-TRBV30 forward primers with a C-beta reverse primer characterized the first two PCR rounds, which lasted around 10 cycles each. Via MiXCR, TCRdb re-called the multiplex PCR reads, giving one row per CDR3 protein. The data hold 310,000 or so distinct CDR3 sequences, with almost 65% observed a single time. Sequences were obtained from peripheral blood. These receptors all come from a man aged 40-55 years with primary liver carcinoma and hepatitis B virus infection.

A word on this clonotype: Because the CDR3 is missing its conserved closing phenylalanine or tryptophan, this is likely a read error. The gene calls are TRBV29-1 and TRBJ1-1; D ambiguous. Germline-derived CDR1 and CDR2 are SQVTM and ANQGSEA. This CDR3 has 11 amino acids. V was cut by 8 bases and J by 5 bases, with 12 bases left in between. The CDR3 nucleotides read TGCAGCCTGGAAGCTCGAACTGAAGCTTTCTCT. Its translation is CSLEARTEAFS.

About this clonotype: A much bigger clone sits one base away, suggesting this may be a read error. The CDR3 DNA reads as TGCAGCGTTATTCACGGGGCGGAAGCTTTCTTT. This gives the protein CSVIHGAEAFF. The chain employs TRBV29-1 and TRBJ1-1; TRBD1 is a possible D gene (5 bases). Per the germline V gene, CDR1 is SQVTM and CDR2 is ANQGSEA. V lost 5 bases and J 8 bases, leaving 12 bases between the germline ends. CDR3 length: 11 amino acids.

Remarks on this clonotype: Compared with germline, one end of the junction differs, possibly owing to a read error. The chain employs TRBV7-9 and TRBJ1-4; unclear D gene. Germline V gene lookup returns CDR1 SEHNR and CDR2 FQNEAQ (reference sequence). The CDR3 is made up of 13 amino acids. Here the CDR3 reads CVSSFRSVEKLFF. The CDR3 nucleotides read TGTGTCAGCAGCTTTCGGTCTGTCGAAAAACTGTTTTTT.

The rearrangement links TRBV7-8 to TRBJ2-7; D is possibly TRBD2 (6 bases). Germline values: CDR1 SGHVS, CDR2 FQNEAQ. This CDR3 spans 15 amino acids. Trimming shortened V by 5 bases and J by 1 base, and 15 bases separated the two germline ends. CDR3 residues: CASSPWRDGSYEQYF. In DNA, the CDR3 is TGTGCCAGCAGCCCGTGGAGGGATGGTTCCTACGAGCAGTACTTC.

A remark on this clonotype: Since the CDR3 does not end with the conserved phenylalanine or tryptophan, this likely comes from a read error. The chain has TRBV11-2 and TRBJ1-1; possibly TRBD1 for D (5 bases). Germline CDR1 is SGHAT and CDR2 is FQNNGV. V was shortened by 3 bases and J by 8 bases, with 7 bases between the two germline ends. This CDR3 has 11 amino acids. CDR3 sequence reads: CASSLWGEAFL. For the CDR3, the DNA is TGTGCCAGCAGCTTGTGGGGCGAAGCTTTCCTT.

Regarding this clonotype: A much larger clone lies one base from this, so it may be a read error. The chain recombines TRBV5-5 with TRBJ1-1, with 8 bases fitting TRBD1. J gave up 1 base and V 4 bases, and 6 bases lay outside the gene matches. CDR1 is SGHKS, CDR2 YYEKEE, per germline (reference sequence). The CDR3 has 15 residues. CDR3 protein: CASSNRQGQNTEAFF. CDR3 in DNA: TGTGCCAGCAGCAACCGACAGGGGCAGAACACTGAAGCTTTCTTT. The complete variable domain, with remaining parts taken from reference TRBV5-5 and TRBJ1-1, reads DAGVTQSPTHLIKTRGQQVTLRCSPISGHKSVSWYQQVLGQGPQFIFQYYEKEERGRGNFPDRFSARQFPNYSSELNVNALLLGDSALYLCASSNRQGQNTEAFFGQGTRLTVV.

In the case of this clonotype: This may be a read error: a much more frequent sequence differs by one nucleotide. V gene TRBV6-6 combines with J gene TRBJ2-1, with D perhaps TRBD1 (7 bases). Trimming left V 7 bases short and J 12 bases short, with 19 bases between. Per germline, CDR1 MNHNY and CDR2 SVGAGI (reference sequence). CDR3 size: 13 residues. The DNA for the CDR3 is TGTGCCAGCACCACAGGGGACTCCCGGGGGCAGTTCTTC. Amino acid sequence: CASTTGDSRGQFF.

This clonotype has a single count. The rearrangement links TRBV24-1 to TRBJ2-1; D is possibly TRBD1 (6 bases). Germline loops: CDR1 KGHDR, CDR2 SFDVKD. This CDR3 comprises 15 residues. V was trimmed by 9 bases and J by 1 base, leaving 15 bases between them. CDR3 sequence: CATGAQQGSYNEQFF. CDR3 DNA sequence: TGTGCCACCGGTGCCCAACAGGGATCCTACAATGAGCAGTTCTTC.

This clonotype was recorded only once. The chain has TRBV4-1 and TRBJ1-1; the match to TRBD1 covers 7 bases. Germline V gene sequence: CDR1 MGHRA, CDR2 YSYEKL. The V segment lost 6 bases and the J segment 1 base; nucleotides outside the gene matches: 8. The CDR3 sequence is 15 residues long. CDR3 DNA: TGCGCCAGCAGTACCTATCACAGGGGGAACACTGAAGCTTTCTTT. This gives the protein CASSTYHRGNTEAFF.

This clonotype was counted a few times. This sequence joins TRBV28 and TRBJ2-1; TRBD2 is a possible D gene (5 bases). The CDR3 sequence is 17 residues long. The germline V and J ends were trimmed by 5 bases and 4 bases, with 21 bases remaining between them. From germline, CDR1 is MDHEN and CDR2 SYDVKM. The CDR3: CASSPLMVGSLYNEQFF. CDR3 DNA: TGTGCCAGCAGTCCCCTTATGGTAGGGAGCCTTTACAATGAGCAGTTCTTC.

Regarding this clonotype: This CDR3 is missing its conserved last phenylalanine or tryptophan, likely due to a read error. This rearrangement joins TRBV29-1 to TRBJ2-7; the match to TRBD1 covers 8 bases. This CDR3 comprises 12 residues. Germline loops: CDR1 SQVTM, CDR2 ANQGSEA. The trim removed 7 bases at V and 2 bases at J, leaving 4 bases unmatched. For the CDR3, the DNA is TGCAGCGGCCTGGGACAGGCCTACGAGCAGTACCCC. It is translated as CSGLGQAYEQYP.

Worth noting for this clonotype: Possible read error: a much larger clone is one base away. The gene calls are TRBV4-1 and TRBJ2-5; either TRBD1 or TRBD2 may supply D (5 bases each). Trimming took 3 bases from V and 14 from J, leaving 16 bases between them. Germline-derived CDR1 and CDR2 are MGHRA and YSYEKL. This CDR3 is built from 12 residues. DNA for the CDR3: TGCGCCAGCAGCCATGTCTGGGACGGACTTTACTTC. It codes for CASSHVWDGLYF.

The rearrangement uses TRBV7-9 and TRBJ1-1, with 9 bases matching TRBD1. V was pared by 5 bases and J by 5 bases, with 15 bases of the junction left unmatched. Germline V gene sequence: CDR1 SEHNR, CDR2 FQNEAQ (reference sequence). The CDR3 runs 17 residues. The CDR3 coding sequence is TGTGCCAGCAGCGTTCCCGACAGGGGGTTCCGGGGTACTGAAGCTTTCTTT. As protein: CASSVPDRGFRGTEAFF.

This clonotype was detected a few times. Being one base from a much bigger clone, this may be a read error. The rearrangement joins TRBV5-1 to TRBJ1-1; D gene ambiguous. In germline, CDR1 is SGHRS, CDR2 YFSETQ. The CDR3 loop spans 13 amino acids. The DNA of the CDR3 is TGCGCCAGCAACTTGAGGGTGAACACTGAAGCTTTCTTT. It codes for CASNLRVNTEAFF.